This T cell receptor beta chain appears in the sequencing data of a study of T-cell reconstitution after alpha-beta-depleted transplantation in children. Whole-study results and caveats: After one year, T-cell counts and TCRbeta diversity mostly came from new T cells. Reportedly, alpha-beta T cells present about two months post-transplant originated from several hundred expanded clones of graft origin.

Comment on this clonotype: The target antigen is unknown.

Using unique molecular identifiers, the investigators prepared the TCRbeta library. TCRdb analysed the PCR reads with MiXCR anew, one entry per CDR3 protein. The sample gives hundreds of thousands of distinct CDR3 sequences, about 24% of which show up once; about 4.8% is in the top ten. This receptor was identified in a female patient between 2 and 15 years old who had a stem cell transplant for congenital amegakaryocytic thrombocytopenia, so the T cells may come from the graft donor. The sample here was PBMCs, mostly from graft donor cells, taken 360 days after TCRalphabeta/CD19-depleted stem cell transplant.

The CDR3 sequence: CATSRDGRLAIYF. The CDR3 DNA sequence: TGTGCCACCAGCAGAGATGGCAGGCTCGCCATATATTTT. The chain is built from TRBV15 and TRBJ1-3, with D hard to call. Looked up from germline, CDR1 is LNHNV and CDR2 is YYDKDF (reference sequence). Trimming pared 0 bases from V and 11 bases from J, leaving 11 bases between. CDR3 length: 13 residues.